These 22 T cell receptor beta chains originate from one sample sequenced in a study of blood T cell repertoires in COVID-19 (dated by TCRdb to 2018 to 2021). Library creation used the immunoSEQ multiplex PCR assay. TCRdb took this table from immuneACCESS and kept in-frame rearrangements with V and J called. Such tables lack part of the clones; where checked against another copy, unresolved V genes explain under half of the gap, and the rest is unexplained. This sample gives some 100,000 clones in total; 65% to 90% of them show up just once. The leading ten clones occupy approximately 2.4% of the sample. Sequenced sample: PBMCs or T cells enriched from blood (not recorded which). Receptors originate from a woman aged 50 to 60 who had recovered from COVID-19.

The V call is TRBV9, the J call TRBJ2-1; 7 bases match TRBD2. CDR3 length: 16 amino acids. From germline, CDR1 is SGDLS and CDR2 YYNGEE. V lost 9 bases and J lost 4; bases outside the gene matches: 16. CDR3 nucleotide sequence: TGTGCCAACAAGCTCGAGCGGGCTAGCGGTTACAATGAGCAGTTCTTC. Amino acid sequence: CANKLERASGYNEQFF. The full variable domain, rest sourced from reference TRBV9 and TRBJ2-1, is DSGVTQTPKHLITATGQRVTLRCSPRSGDLSVYWYQQSLDQGLQFLIQYYNGEERAKGNILERFSAQQFPDLHSELNLSSLELGDSALYFCANKLERASGYNEQFFGPGTRLTVL.

This chain connects TRBV7-9 to TRBJ2-7; the match to TRBD2 covers 7 bases. This CDR3 contains 16 residues. CDR1 SEHNR and CDR2 FQNEAQ come from the germline V gene (reference sequence). The junction had 13 bases not matched to a gene; V was cut back by 4 bases and J by 4 bases. This chain's CDR3 is CASSSLLQRERYEQYF. In nucleotides, the CDR3 is TGTGCCAGCAGCTCACTACTGCAGCGGGAACGGTACGAGCAGTACTTC.

The genes are TRBV29-1 and TRBJ2-6; D possibly corresponds to TRBD2 (6 bases). V lost 2 bases, J lost 3 bases, and 8 bases lay in between. CDR1 is SQVTM and CDR2 is ANQGSEA in the germline V gene. The CDR3 runs to 14 residues. CDR3 loop: CSVEPRDGANVLTF. Written as DNA, the CDR3 is TGCAGCGTTGAACCGCGGGATGGGGCCAACGTCCTGACTTTC.

The chain recombines TRBV15 with TRBJ2-7; D gene uncertain. Trimming stripped 0 bases from V and 2 bases from J, with 14 bases between. The CDR3 is 16 amino acids. Looked up from germline, CDR1 is LNHNV and CDR2 is YYDKDF (reference sequence). CDR3 in amino acids: CATSRETLSLTYEQYF. The CDR3 DNA follows: TGTGCCACCAGCAGAGAAACATTATCCCTTACCTACGAGCAGTACTTC. The variable domain in full, with the rest retrieved from reference TRBV15 and TRBJ2-7, is DAMVIQNPRYQVTQFGKPVTLSCSQTLNHNVMYWYQQKSSQAPKLLFHYYDKDFNNEADTPDNFQSRRPNTSFCFLDIRSPGLGDTAMYLCATSRETLSLTYEQYFGPGTRLTVT.

On this clone itself: Germline and junction disagree at one end, which may indicate a read error. The chain joins TRBV5-1 to TRBJ2-7; TRBD1 is a possible D gene (5 bases). This CDR3 has 9 residues. The germline V gene has CDR1 SGHRS and CDR2 YFSETQ. This chain's CDR3 is CAHGQGSIF. In DNA form, the CDR3 reads TGCGCCCATGGGCAGGGAAGCATCTTC.

This CDR3 reads CASSVVGGLNEQYF. CDR3 bases: TGTGCCAGCAGTGTAGTAGGGGGCCTAAACGAGCAGTACTTC. The chain recombines TRBV2 with TRBJ2-7; 7 bases fit TRBD1. The V and J ends lost 4 bases and 5 bases, in that order; junction bases with no gene match: 8. The CDR3 sequence is 14 residues long. Germline CDR1 and CDR2: SNHLY and FYNNEI.

This chain uses TRBV14 with TRBJ1-5; D is undetermined. The CDR3 spans 17 residues. Trimming took off 0 bases at V and 2 bases at J, with 14 bases between the two ends. Germline loops: CDR1 SGHDN, CDR2 FVKESK. This CDR3 reads CASSQDDTAEGNQPQHF. The CDR3 region has the DNA TGTGCCAGCAGCCAAGACGACACGGCGGAGGGCAATCAGCCCCAGCATTTT.

The chain joins TRBV7-3 to TRBJ2-1, with 8 bases lining up with TRBD1. V lost 5 bases to trimming and J lost 2 bases; unmatched junction nucleotides: 5. The CDR3 is made up of 15 amino acids. Looked up from germline, CDR1 is SGHTA and CDR2 is FQGTGA. The CDR3 DNA sequence: TGTGCCAGCAGCCAGACAGGGGAGACCTACAATGAGCAGTTCTTC. Amino acid sequence: CASSQTGETYNEQFF.

The gene calls are TRBV7-2 and TRBJ1-4; possible D gene TRBD1, 6 bases. The CDR3 totals 14 residues. Germline CDR1 SGHTA, CDR2 FQGNSA. Trimming cost V 1 base and J 6 bases, with 9 bases left between them. CDR3 nucleotides: TGTGCCAGCAGCTTAGACAGGGCGTATGAAAAACTGTTTTTT. Translation gives CASSLDRAYEKLFF.

The rearrangement uses TRBV7-2 and TRBJ1-4, with 7 positions matching TRBD1. CDR3 length equals 16 residues. The ends lost 4 bases at V and 4 bases at J; junction bases unmatched: 9. Germline values: CDR1 SGHTA, CDR2 FQGNSA. CDR3 bases: TGTGCCAGCAGCTCCCAAACAGGGGCGAATAATGAAAAACTGTTTTTT. As protein: CASSSQTGANNEKLFF.

This clone has a handful of counts. The V call is TRBV14, the J call TRBJ1-3, with D possibly matching TRBD1 (6 bases). The V gene lost 4 bases and the J gene lost 2 bases, with 12 bases spanning the gap. Germline CDR1 SGHDN, CDR2 FVKESK. The CDR3 extends over 15 amino acids. The CDR3 nucleotides are TGTGCCAGCAGCCCTCAACAGGGAACTGGAAACACCATATATTTT. It specifies CASSPQQGTGNTIYF.

The V call is TRBV3-1 (or the pseudogene TRBV3-2), the J call TRBJ2-3, with a tentative D call TRBD1 (6 bases). With 4 bases removed from V and 0 bases from J, the gap between germline ends came to 17 bases. Germline V gives CDR1 LGHDT, CDR2 YNNKEL (reference sequence). CDR3 size: 17 residues. The CDR3 sequence is CASSPTRGTGSTDTQYF. The DNA of the CDR3 is TGTGCCAGCAGCCCCACCAGGGGTACGGGTAGCACAGATACGCAGTATTTT.

The J gene is TRBJ1-1, the V gene TRBV2; 7 nucleotides agree with TRBD1. The CDR3 loop spans 14 amino acids. CDR1 is SNHLY and CDR2 is FYNNEI in the germline V gene. V lost 6 bases and J lost 1; bases outside the gene matches: 5. The CDR3: CASREGQKNTEAFF. The CDR3 region has the DNA TGTGCCAGCAGAGAGGGACAGAAGAACACTGAAGCTTTCTTT.

This clone came up a few times. The chain links TRBV19 to TRBJ1-5, with D possibly being TRBD1 (6 bases). Per germline, CDR1 LNHDA and CDR2 SQIVND (reference sequence). CDR3 length: 19 residues. Trimming removed 3 bases at V and 0 bases at J, with 21 bases between. CDR3 coding DNA: TGTGCCAGTAGTATTCTATGGGGGCTCGGAGGATATAGCAATCAGCCCCAGCATTTT. Its translation: CASSILWGLGGYSNQPQHF. The variable domain in full, with the rest retrieved from reference TRBV19 and TRBJ1-5, is DGGITQSPKYLFRKEGQNVTLSCEQNLNHDAMYWYRQDPGQGLRLIYYSQIVNDFQKGDIAEGYSVSREKKESFPLTVTSAQKNPTAFYLCASSILWGLGGYSNQPQHFGDGTRLSIL.

As DNA, the CDR3 is TGTGCCAGTAGTATTTCGACAGGGGGGATTGATTCACCCCTCCACTTT. This translates into CASSISTGGIDSPLHF. This sequence joins TRBV19 and TRBJ1-6, with 9 bases identical to TRBD1. The V and J ends lost 3 bases and 8 bases, in that order; junction bases with no gene match: 8. The CDR3 is 16 amino acids. Germline lookup yields CDR1 LNHDA and CDR2 SQIVND (reference sequence).

V and J are TRBV7-2 and TRBJ2-1; TRBD2 aligns across 8 bases. J lost 6 bases, V lost 0 bases, and 4 bases had no gene match. The CDR3 has 15 residues. Germline CDR1 SGHTA, CDR2 FQGNSA. This chain's CDR3 is CASSLASGTFNEQFF. As DNA, the CDR3 is TGTGCCAGCAGCTTAGCTAGCGGGACCTTCAATGAGCAGTTCTTC.

The J gene is TRBJ1-1, the V gene TRBV7-3, with 12 positions matching TRBD1. CDR3 length: 18 residues. After removal of 5 bases from V and 3 bases from J, the junction contained 13 bases not matched to a gene. CDR1 is SGHTA and CDR2 is FQGTGA in the germline V gene. This CDR3 reads CASSRYAWDRGLYTEAFF. CDR3 bases: TGTGCCAGCAGCCGATACGCATGGGACAGGGGGCTGTACACTGAAGCTTTCTTT.

This sequence joins TRBV7-8 and TRBJ1-1; D ambiguous. V was clipped by 2 bases and J by 4 bases, with 8 bases between them. The CDR3 length is 13 residues. Per germline, CDR1 SGHVS and CDR2 FQNEAQ. CDR3 DNA: TGTGCCAGCAGCTTAATAACCGGCACTGAAGCTTTCTTT. It yields the protein CASSLITGTEAFF.

This clone has only a few counts. V and J are TRBV10-1 and TRBJ2-1; D unclear. The CDR3 contains 13 residues. The germline V gene encodes CDR1 WNHNN and CDR2 SYGVQD (reference sequence). Trimming cost V 1 base and J 7 bases, with 8 bases left between them. The DNA for the CDR3 is TGCGCCAGCAGTGAGTTATCTGAGAATGAGCAGTTCTTC. Residues: CASSELSENEQFF.

The chain has TRBV7-9 and TRBJ2-1; TRBD2 matches 7 bases. The CDR3 has 17 residues. Germline loops: CDR1 SEHNR, CDR2 FQNEAQ (reference sequence). The ends lost 8 bases at V and 1 base at J; junction bases unmatched: 14. CDR3 in DNA: TGTGCCAGCTTTCCGGCGGGAGTCCCCCTATCCTACAATGAGCAGTTCTTC. Translation: CASFPAGVPLSYNEQFF.

V is TRBV7-9 and J is TRBJ1-1, with D unclear. Germline V CDR1 and CDR2: SEHNR, FQNEAQ (reference sequence). CDR3 length equals 14 residues. V was pared by 5 bases and J by 3 bases, with 13 bases between. Here the CDR3 reads CASSLRGSDTEAFF. CDR3 sequence (DNA): TGTGCCAGCAGCCTCCGAGGGAGCGACACTGAAGCTTTCTTT.

The chain is built from TRBV6-5 and TRBJ1-6, with a tentative D call TRBD1 (6 bases). Germline CDR1 reads MNHEY; CDR2 reads SVGAGI. This CDR3 comprises 13 residues. CDR3 protein: CAGNRDYNSPLHF. In nucleotides, the CDR3 is TGTGCGGGAAACAGGGATTATAATTCACCCCTCCACTTT.